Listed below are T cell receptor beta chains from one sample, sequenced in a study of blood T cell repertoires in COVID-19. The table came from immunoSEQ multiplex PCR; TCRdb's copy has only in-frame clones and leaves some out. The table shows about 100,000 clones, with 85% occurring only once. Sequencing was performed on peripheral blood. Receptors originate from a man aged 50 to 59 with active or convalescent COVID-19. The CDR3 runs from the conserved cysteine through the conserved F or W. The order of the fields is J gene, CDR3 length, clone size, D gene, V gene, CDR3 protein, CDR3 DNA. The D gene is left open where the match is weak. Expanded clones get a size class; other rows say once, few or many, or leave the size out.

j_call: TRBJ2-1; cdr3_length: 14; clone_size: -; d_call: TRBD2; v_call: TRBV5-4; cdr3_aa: CASSIGLAGGEQFF; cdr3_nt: TGTGCCAGCAGCATAGGACTAGCGGGAGGGGAACAGTTCTTC
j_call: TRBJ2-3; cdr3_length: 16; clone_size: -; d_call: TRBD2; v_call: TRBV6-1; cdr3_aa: CASSETSGLGTDTQYF; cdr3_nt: TGTGCCAGCAGCGAAACTAGCGGTCTTGGGACAGATACGCAGTATTTT
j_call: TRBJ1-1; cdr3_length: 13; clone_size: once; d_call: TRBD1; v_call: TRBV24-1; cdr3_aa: CATSQGARAEAFF; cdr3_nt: TGTGCCACCTCACAGGGGGCTAGGGCTGAAGCTTTCTTT
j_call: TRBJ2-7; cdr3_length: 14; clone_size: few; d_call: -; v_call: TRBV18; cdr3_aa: CASSPGLTTYEQYF; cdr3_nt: TGTGCCAGCTCACCGGGACTGACGACCTACGAGCAGTACTTC
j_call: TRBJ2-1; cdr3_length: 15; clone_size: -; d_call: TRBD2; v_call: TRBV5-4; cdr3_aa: CASSLGAGGYNEQFF; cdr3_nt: TGTGCCAGCAGCTTGGGAGCGGGAGGCTACAATGAGCAGTTCTTC
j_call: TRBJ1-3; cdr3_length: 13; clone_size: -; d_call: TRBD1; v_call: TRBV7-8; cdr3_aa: CASSWDREDTIYF; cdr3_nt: TGTGCCAGCAGCTGGGACAGGGAGGACACCATATATTTT
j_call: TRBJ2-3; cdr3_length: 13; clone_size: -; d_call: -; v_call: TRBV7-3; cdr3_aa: CASSKGVVDTQYF; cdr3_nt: TGTGCCAGCAGCAAGGGGGTGGTGGATACGCAGTATTTT
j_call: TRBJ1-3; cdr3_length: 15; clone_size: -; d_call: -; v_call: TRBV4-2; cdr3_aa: CASSQETGRGNTIYF; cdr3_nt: TGTGCCAGCAGCCAAGAAACAGGAAGGGGAAACACCATATATTTT
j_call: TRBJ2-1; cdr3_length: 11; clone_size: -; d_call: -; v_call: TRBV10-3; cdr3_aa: CAISEGQGRFF; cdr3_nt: TGTGCCATCAGTGAGGGGCAGGGTCGGTTCTTC
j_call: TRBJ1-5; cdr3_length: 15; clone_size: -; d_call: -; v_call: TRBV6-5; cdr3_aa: CASSYRGGSNQPQHF; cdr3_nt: TGTGCCAGCAGTTATCGGGGAGGCAGCAATCAGCCCCAGCATTTT
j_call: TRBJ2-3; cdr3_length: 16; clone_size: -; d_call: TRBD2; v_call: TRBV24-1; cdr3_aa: CATSGGATSVSDTQYF; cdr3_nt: TGTGCCACCAGCGGGGGGGCGACTAGCGTGTCAGATACGCAGTATTTT
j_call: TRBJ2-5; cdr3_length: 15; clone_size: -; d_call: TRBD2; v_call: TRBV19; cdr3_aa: CASSIGLAGGETQYF; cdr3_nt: TGTGCCAGTAGTATTGGGCTAGCGGGAGGGGAGACCCAGTACTTC
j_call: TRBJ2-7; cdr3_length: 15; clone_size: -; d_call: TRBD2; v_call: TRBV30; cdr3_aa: CAWSTYSGTPYEQYF; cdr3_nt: TGTGCCTGGAGTACTTATAGCGGGACCCCCTACGAGCAGTACTTC
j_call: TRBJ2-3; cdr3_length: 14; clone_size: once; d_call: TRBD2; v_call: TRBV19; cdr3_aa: CASSRTSGADTQYF; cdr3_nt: TGTGCCAGTAGCAGGACTAGCGGGGCAGATACGCAGTATTTT
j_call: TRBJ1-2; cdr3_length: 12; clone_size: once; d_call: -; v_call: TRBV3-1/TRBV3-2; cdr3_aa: CASSPLGDGYTF; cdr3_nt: TGTGCCAGCAGCCCCCTCGGGGATGGCTACACCTTC
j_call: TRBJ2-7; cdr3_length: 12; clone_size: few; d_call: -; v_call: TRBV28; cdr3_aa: CASSSREVEQYF; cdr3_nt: TGTGCCAGCAGCTCCAGGGAGGTGGAGCAGTACTTC
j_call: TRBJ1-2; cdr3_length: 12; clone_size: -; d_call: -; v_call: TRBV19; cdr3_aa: CASTSGGYGYTF; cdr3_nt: TGTGCCAGTACCTCCGGGGGCTATGGCTACACCTTC
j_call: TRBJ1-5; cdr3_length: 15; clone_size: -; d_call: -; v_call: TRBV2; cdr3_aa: CASRGGASGNQPQHF; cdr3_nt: TGTGCCAGCAGGGGAGGGGCGAGTGGCAATCAGCCCCAGCATTTT
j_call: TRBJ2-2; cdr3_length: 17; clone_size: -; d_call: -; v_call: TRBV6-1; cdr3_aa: CASSEAKEGEDTGELFF; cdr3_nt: TGTGCCAGCAGTGAAGCAAAGGAGGGAGAAGACACCGGGGAGCTGTTTTTT
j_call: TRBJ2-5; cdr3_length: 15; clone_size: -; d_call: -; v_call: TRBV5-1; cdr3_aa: CASSGGTAGQETQYF; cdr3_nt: TGCGCCAGCAGCGGGGGGACGGCTGGGCAAGAGACCCAGTACTTC
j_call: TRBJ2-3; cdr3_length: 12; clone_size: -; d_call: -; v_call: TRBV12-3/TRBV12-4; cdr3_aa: CASSGGSNTQYF; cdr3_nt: TGTGCCAGCAGCGGGGGTTCAAATACGCAGTATTTT
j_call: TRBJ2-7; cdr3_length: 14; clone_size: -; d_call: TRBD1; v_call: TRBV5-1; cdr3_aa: CASSHGQGSYEQYF; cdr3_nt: TGCGCCAGCAGCCACGGACAGGGGAGCTACGAGCAGTACTTC
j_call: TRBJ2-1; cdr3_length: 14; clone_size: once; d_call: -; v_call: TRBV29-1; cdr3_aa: CSVEGREAYNEQFF; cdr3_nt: TGCAGCGTTGAGGGGCGGGAAGCCTACAATGAGCAGTTCTTC
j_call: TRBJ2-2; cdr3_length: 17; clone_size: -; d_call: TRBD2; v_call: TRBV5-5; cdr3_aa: CASSLAPTSGGTGELFF; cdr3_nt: TGTGCCAGCAGCTTGGCCCCGACTAGCGGGGGGACCGGGGAGCTGTTTTTT
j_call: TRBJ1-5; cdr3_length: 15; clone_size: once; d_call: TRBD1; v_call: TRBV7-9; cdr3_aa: CASSPPTGHNQPQHF; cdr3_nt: TGTGCCAGCAGCCCTCCGACAGGGCACAATCAGCCCCAGCATTTT
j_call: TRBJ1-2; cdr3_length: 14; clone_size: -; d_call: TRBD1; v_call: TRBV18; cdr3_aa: CASSGNQRDSGYTF; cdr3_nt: TGTGCCAGCTCAGGAAACCAAAGGGACAGCGGCTACACCTTC
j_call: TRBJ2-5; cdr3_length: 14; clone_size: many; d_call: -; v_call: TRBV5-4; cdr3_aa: CASSSQGPGETQYF; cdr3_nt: TGTGCCAGCAGCTCCCAGGGTCCAGGGGAGACCCAGTACTTC
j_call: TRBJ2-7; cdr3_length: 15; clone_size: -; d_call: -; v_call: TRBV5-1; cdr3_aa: CASSLQGTLSYEQYF; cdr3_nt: TGCGCCAGCAGCTTGCAGGGGACACTATCCTACGAGCAGTACTTC
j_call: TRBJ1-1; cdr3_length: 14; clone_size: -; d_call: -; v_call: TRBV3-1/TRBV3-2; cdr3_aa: CASSQNSRNTEAFF; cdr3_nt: TGTGCCAGCAGCCAAAACAGTAGGAACACTGAAGCTTTCTTT
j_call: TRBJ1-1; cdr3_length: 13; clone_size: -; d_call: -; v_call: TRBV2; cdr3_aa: CASSDRVNTEAFF; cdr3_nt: TGTGCCAGCAGTGACAGGGTCAACACTGAAGCTTTCTTT
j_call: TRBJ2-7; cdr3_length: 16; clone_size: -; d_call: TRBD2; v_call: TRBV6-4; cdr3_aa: CASSDRTSGRAHEQYF; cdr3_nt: TGTGCCAGCAGTGACAGGACTAGCGGGAGGGCCCACGAGCAGTACTTC
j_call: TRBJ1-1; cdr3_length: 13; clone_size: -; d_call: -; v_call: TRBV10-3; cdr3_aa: CAIMAGDLTEAFF; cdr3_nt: TGTGCCATCATGGCAGGGGACCTCACTGAAGCTTTCTTT